This TCR beta chain was obtained from a study of T cell responses to AZD1222 COVID-19 vaccine. Whole-study context: The analysis combined second doses at about 4 or about 12 weeks.

Only in-frame clones appear in the TCRdb table, and some are missing; sequencing was by immunoSEQ multiplex PCR. The repertoire includes about 85,000 clones, roughly nine tenths of them detected once, and about 7% sits in the top ten. The CDR3 is made up of 13 amino acids. The V gene lost 2 bases and the J gene lost 8 bases, with 15 bases spanning the gap. Germline CDR1 reads SQVTM; CDR2 reads ANQGSEA. Study findings and constraints: White British people made up most donors, females outnumbered males, and clonal diversity was possibly underestimated. Among AZD1222 vaccinees, only 5 to 7 were seropositive at baseline.

About this clone: Its antigen remains unknown.

The V gene is TRBV29-1, the J gene TRBJ1-2; D may be TRBD1 (5 bases). The specimen was peripheral blood, collected on day 0 of AZD1222 vaccination. This receptor was identified in an adult in good health. Here the CDR3 DNA reads TGCAGCGTTGAACCATTGGTCGGGGACGGCTACACCTTC. Residues: CSVEPLVGDGYTF. Looking up the rest from reference TRBV29-1 and TRBJ1-2 gives the full variable domain: SAVISQKPSRDICQRGTSLTIQCQVDSQVTMMFWYRQQPGQSLTLIATANQGSEATYESGFVIDKFPISRPNLTFSTLTVSNMSPEDSSIYLCSVEPLVGDGYTFGSGTRLTVV.